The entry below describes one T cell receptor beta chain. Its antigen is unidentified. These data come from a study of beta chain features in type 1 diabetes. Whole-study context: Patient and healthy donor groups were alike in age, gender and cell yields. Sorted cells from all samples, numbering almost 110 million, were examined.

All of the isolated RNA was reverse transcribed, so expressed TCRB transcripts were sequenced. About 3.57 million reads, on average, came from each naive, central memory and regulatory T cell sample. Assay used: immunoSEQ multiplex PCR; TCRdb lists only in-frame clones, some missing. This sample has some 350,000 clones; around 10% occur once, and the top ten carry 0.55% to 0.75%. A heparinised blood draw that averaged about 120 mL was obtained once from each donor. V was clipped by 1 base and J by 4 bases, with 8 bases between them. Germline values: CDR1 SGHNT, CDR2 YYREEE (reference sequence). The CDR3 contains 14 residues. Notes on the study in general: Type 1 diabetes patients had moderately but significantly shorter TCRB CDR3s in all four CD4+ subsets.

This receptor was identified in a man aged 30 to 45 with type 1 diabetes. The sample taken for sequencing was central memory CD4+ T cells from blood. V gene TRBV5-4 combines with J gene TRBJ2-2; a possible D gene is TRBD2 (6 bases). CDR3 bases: TGTGCCAGCAGCTTGCACGGGGGCACCGGGGAGCTGTTTTTT. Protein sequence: CASSLHGGTGELFF.